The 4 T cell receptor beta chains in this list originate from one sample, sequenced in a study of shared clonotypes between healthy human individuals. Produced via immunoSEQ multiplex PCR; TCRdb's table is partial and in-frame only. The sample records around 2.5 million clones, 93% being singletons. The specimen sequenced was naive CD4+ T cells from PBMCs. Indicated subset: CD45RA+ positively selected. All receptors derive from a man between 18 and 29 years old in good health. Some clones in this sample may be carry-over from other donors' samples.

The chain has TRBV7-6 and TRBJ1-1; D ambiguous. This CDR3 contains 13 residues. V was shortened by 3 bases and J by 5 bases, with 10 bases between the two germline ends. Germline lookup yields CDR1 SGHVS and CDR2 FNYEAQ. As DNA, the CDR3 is TGTGCCAGCAGCTTTAGGGTTGGGACTGAAGCTTTCTTT. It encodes CASSFRVGTEAFF. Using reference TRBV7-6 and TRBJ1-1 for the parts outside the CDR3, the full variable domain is GAGVSQSPRYKVTKRGQDVALRCDPISGHVSLYWYRQALGQGPEFLTYFNYEAQQDKSGLPNDRFSAERPEGSISTLTIQRTEQRDSAMYRCASSFRVGTEAFFGQGTRLTVV.

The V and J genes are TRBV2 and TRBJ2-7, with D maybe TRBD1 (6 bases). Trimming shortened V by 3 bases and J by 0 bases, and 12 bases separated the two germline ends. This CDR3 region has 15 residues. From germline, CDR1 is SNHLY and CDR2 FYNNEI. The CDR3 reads CASSEQGISSYEQYF. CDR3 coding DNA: TGTGCCAGCAGTGAGCAGGGGATTAGCTCCTACGAGCAGTACTTC.

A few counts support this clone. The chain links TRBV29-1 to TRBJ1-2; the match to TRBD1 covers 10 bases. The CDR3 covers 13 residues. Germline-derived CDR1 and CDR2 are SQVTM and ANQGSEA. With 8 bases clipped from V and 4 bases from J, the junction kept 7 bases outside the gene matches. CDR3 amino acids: CSTMGQGSYGYTF. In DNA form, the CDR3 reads TGCAGCACCATGGGACAGGGGAGCTATGGCTACACCTTC. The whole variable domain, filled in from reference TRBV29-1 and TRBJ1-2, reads SAVISQKPSRDICQRGTSLTIQCQVDSQVTMMFWYRQQPGQSLTLIATANQGSEATYESGFVIDKFPISRPNLTFSTLTVSNMSPEDSSIYLCSTMGQGSYGYTFGSGTRLTVV.

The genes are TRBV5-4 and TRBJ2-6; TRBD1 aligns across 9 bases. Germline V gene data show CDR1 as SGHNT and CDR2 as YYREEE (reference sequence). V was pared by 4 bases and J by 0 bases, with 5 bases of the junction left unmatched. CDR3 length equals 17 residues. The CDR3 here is CASSTGTGPSGANVLTF. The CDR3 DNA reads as TGTGCCAGCAGCACCGGGACAGGGCCCTCTGGGGCCAACGTCCTGACTTTC.